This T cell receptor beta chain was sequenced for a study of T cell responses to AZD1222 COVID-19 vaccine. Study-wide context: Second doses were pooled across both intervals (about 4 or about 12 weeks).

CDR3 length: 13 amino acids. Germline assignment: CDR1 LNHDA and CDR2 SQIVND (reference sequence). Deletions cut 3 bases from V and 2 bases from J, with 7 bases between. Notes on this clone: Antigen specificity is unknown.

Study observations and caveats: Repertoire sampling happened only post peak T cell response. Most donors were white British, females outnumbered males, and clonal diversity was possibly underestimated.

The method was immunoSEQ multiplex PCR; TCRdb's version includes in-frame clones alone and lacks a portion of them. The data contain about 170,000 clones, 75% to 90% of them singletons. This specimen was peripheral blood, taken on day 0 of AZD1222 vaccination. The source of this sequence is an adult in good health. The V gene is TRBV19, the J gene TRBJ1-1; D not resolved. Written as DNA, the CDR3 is TGTGCCAGTAGTATCGGACCAAACACTGAAGCTTTCTTT. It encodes CASSIGPNTEAFF.